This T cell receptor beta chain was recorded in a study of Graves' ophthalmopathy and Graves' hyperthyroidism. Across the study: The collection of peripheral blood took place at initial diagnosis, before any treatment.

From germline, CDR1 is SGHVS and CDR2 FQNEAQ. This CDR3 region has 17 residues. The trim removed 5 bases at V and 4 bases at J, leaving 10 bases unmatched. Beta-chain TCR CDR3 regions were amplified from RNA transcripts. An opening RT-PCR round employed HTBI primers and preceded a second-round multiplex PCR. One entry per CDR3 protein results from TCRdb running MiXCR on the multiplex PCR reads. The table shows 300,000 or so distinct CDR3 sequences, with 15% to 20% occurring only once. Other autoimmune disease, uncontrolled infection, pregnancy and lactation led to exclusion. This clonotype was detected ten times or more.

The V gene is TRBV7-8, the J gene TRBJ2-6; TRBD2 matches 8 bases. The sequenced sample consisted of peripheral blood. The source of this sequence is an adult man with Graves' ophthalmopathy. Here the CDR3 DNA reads TGTGCCAGCAGCCCCGGGGGGGGCCTTAGAGGGGCCAACGTCCTGACTTTC. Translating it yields CASSPGGGLRGANVLTF. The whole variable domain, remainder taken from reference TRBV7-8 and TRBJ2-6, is GAGVSQSPRYKVAKRGQDVALRCDPISGHVSLFWYQQALGQGPEFLTYFQNEAQLDKSGLPSDRFFAERPEGSVSTLKIQRTQQEDSAVYLCASSPGGGLRGANVLTFGAGSRLTVL.